The 15 T cell receptor beta chains listed next were all sequenced from one sample in a study of T cells after yellow fever vaccination. One entry per CDR3 protein, called by TCRdb with MiXCR from the 5' RACE reads. The sample includes just under 600,000 distinct CDR3 sequences, approximately 12% of them seen just once. The specimen was PBMCs, collected on the day of the yellow fever booster vaccination. These receptors were taken from a man in his thirties or forties who received the YFV17D yellow fever vaccine.

This clonotype was counted between two and nine times. CDR3 nucleotides: TGTGCCAGCAGCTTGGCGGGACGGACTGTTTACGAGCAGTACTTC. It is translated as CASSLAGRTVYEQYF. The chain couples TRBV5-6 to TRBJ2-7; D assignment may be TRBD1 or TRBD2 (5 bases each). The germline V gene encodes CDR1 SGHDT and CDR2 YYEEEE. Trimming stripped 0 bases from V and 4 bases from J, with 14 bases between. There are 15 residues in the CDR3.

The chain has TRBV20-1 and TRBJ2-1, with 7 positions matching TRBD2. Germline V gene lookup returns CDR1 DFQATT and CDR2 SNEGSKA (reference sequence). The V and J ends lost 0 bases and 3 bases, in that order; junction bases with no gene match: 8. The length of the CDR3 is 16 residues. Here the CDR3 DNA reads TGCAGTGCTAGAGATGGTAGCGGGCGTTACTACAATGAGCAGTTCTTC. This translates into CSARDGSGRYYNEQFF.

The chain has TRBV6-5 and TRBJ1-1; 7 nucleotides line up with TRBD1. CDR1 is MNHEY and CDR2 is SVGAGI in the germline V gene. V was clipped by 6 bases and J by 0 bases; unmatched bases: 7. The CDR3 length is 15 residues. CDR3 DNA: TGTGCCAGCAGCTGGACAGGAAGCATGAACACTGAAGCTTTCTTT. Protein product: CASSWTGSMNTEAFF.

This chain connects TRBV6-5 to TRBJ2-7; 11 nucleotides align to TRBD1. CDR1 and CDR2 (germline): MNHEY, SVGAGI. The CDR3 extends over 16 amino acids. V lost 0 bases to trimming and J lost 3 bases; unmatched junction nucleotides: 4. Here the CDR3 reads CASSYSHGTGGYEQYF. Written as DNA, the CDR3 is TGTGCCAGCAGTTACTCGCATGGGACAGGGGGCTACGAGCAGTACTTC.

This clonotype was recorded many times. The V call is TRBV5-5, the J call TRBJ2-2, with 7 nucleotides matching TRBD2. The V segment lost 1 base and the J segment 2 bases; nucleotides outside the gene matches: 8. Germline V CDR1 and CDR2: SGHKS, YYEKEE (reference sequence). The CDR3 extends over 17 amino acids. This CDR3 reads CASSLIGASGNTGELFF. The CDR3 nucleotides read TGTGCCAGCAGCTTGATAGGAGCTAGCGGAAACACCGGGGAGCTGTTTTTT.

This clonotype was detected only a few times. The V call is TRBV6-1, the J call TRBJ2-3; the match to TRBD1 covers 7 bases. The CDR3 is 15 residues long. CDR1 MNHNS and CDR2 SASEGT come from the germline V gene. V shed 6 bases, J shed 2 bases, and the junction held 8 bases outside the gene matches. Here the CDR3 DNA reads TGTGCCAGCAGCACCCGACAGGGATACACAGATACGCAGTATTTT. Translating gives CASSTRQGYTDTQYF.

The chain uses TRBV5-4 and TRBJ1-2, with D perhaps TRBD1 (6 bases). CDR3 length: 15 amino acids. Trimming removed 0 bases at V and 0 bases at J, with 9 bases between. In germline, CDR1 is SGHNT, CDR2 YYREEE (reference sequence). As DNA, the CDR3 is TGTGCCAGCAGCTTGGTGGGGGCGTCTAACTATGGCTACACCTTC. This translates into CASSLVGASNYGYTF.

CDR3 amino acids: CATSRGNRETQYF. In DNA form, the CDR3 reads TGTGCCACCAGCAGGGGGAACCGGGAGACCCAGTACTTC. The rearrangement links TRBV15 to TRBJ2-5; no clear D gene. Germline-derived CDR1 and CDR2 are LNHNV and YYDKDF (reference sequence). V was cut by 3 bases and J by 5 bases, with 10 bases left in between. The CDR3 is 13 residues long.

This clonotype turned up a few times. Here the CDR3 reads CSVGTRLTGELFF. The CDR3 region has the DNA TGCAGCGTTGGGACTAGGCTCACCGGGGAGCTGTTTTTT. This chain joins TRBV29-1 and TRBJ2-2; the match to TRBD2 covers 7 bases. V lost 4 bases, J lost 4 bases, and 3 bases stayed unmatched. Germline CDR1 SQVTM, CDR2 ANQGSEA. The CDR3 totals 13 residues.

This sequence joins TRBV4-3 and TRBJ1-1; D is unclear. The germline V gene has CDR1 LGHNA and CDR2 YSLEER. The V gene lost 2 bases and the J gene lost 12 bases, with 19 bases spanning the gap. This CDR3 has 14 amino acids. CDR3 amino acids: CASSQPGVGKVTFF. The CDR3, as DNA: TGCGCCAGCAGCCAACCCGGGGTGGGGAAGGTAACTTTCTTT.

J is TRBJ1-5 and V is TRBV6-1; 7 bases match TRBD1. The germline V gene has CDR1 MNHNS and CDR2 SASEGT. Trimming at V came to 6 bases and at J to 1 base, leaving 9 bases not matched to a gene. The CDR3 spans 16 residues. As DNA, the CDR3 is TGTGCCAGCAGAGGCGCCGGGACAGCCAGCAATCAGCCCCAGCATTTT. Its translation is CASRGAGTASNQPQHF.

The chain recombines TRBV9 with TRBJ2-1; 9 nucleotides align to TRBD1. Germline CDR1 and CDR2: SGDLS and YYNGEE. The J segment lost 4 bases and the V segment lost 4 bases, leaving 9 bases of the junction unmatched. The CDR3 extends over 16 amino acids. The CDR3 loop reads CASSSTGGGSYNEQFF. CDR3 nucleotide sequence: TGTGCCAGCAGCTCCACAGGGGGCGGGAGTTACAATGAGCAGTTCTTC.

This clonotype turned up a few times. V usage is TRBV4-2 and J usage is TRBJ2-1; TRBD2 matches at 9 bases. Germline assignment: CDR1 LGHNA and CDR2 YNFKEQ. Losses at the gene ends were 0 bases for V and 4 bases for J; bases not matched to a gene: 13. CDR3 size: 19 residues. In DNA form, the CDR3 reads TGTGCCAGCAGCCAAGAAATGGCGGGAGGGGCCCCCCTTTACAATGAGCAGTTCTTC. Protein: CASSQEMAGGAPLYNEQFF.

This clonotype was counted only a few times. The chain is built from TRBV7-2 and TRBJ2-3; TRBD2 aligns across 11 bases. The trim removed 5 bases at V and 0 bases at J, leaving 22 bases unmatched. Germline V gene sequence: CDR1 SGHTA, CDR2 FQGNSA. The CDR3 consists of 22 residues. The CDR3 protein is CASSTRLAGKPTPTSSTDTQYF. As DNA, the CDR3 is TGTGCCAGCAGCACCCGACTAGCGGGGAAACCGACCCCGACTTCTAGCACAGATACGCAGTATTTT.

CDR3 sequence reads: CASSLLEDQFF. DNA for the CDR3: TGTGCCAGCAGCTTATTGGAGGACCAGTTCTTC. This sequence joins TRBV7-9 and TRBJ2-1; D is possibly TRBD2 (5 bases). Germline CDR1 is SEHNR and CDR2 is FQNEAQ (reference sequence). The ends were cut back, 2 bases at V and 13 bases at J, with 9 bases in the middle. CDR3 length equals 11 residues.